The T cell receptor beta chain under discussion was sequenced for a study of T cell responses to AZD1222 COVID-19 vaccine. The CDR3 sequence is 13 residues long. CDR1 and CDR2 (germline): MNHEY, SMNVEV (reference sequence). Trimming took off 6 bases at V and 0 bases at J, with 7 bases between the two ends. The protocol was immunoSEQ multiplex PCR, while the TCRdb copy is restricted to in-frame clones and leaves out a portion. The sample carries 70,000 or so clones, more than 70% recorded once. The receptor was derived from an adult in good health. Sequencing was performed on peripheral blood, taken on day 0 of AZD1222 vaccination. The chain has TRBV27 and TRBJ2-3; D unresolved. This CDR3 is CASSHISTDTQYF. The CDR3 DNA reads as TGTGCCAGCAGCCACATTAGCACAGATACGCAGTATTTT.